These 15 T cell receptor beta chains came from one sample sequenced in a study of blood T cell repertoires in COVID-19. Here immunoSEQ multiplex PCR was the method, and the copy in TCRdb shows in-frame clones only, minus some. The sample holds about 94,000 clones, 80% seen once. Sequencing was performed on peripheral blood. The receptors were sampled from a human donor in a cohort sampled during active COVID-19.

This chain connects TRBV5-1 to TRBJ2-6, with TRBD2 identical over 7 bases. Trimming took 0 bases from V and 0 from J; bases not matched to a gene: 6. The length of the CDR3 is 18 residues. CDR1 SGHRS and CDR2 YFSETQ come from the germline V gene. For the CDR3, the DNA is TGCGCCAGCAGCTTGGAAGCTAGCGGTTACTCTGGGGCCAACGTCCTGACTTTC. It yields the protein CASSLEASGYSGANVLTF.

DNA of the CDR3: TGTGCCACCCTAGGCGGGAGTCGGGAGACCCAGTACTTC. Translated: CATLGGSRETQYF. This chain links TRBV28 with TRBJ2-5; 7 bases agree with TRBD2. The germline gives CDR1 MDHEN, CDR2 SYDVKM. CDR3 size: 13 residues. J was trimmed by 5 bases and V by 10 bases; bases with no gene match: 10.

V usage is TRBV6-5 and J usage is TRBJ2-7; the D gene is possibly TRBD2 (5 bases). Germline-derived CDR1 and CDR2 are MNHEY and SVGAGI. Trimming stripped 7 bases from V and 5 bases from J, with 18 bases between. The CDR3 runs 14 residues. CDR3 bases: TGTGCCAGCACCCCCCAGCGGACCCACAACGAGCAGTACTTC. As protein: CASTPQRTHNEQYF.

This clone was picked up a small number of times. The chain recombines TRBV5-1 with TRBJ2-5; 11 nucleotides line up with TRBD2. There are 15 residues in the CDR3. Trimming cost V 3 bases and J 4 bases; bases outside gene matches: 5. Germline lookup yields CDR1 SGHRS and CDR2 YFSETQ. This CDR3 is CASSSSTSGRETQYF. In DNA form, the CDR3 reads TGCGCCAGCAGCTCCTCCACTAGCGGGAGAGAGACCCAGTACTTC.

The chain carries TRBV18 and TRBJ1-1; no definite D call. Trimming took off 0 bases at V and 1 base at J, with 6 bases between the two ends. Germline V gives CDR1 KGHSH, CDR2 LQKENI. There are 14 residues in the CDR3. Here the CDR3 DNA reads TGTGCCAGCTCACCACCGATGAGGAACACTGAAGCTTTCTTT. Translating gives CASSPPMRNTEAFF.

This chain joins TRBV5-1 and TRBJ2-7; a weak D match, TRBD1 (6 bases). CDR3 length: 14 residues. Trimming pared 4 bases from V and 1 base from J, leaving 12 bases between. Germline CDR1 is SGHRS and CDR2 is YFSETQ. CDR3 residues: CASSTRTDSYEQYF. The CDR3 nucleotides are TGCGCCAGCAGCACCCGGACAGATTCCTACGAGCAGTACTTC.

The rearrangement joins TRBV5-4 to TRBJ2-1, with 13 bases fitting TRBD2. CDR1 is SGHNT, CDR2 YYREEE, per germline (reference sequence). The CDR3 length is 15 residues. V lost 1 base to trimming and J lost 9 bases; unmatched junction nucleotides: 4. This CDR3 reads CASSLRTSGSGEQFF. DNA of the CDR3: TGTGCCAGCAGCTTGAGGACTAGCGGGAGCGGTGAGCAGTTCTTC.

This chain joins TRBV30 and TRBJ2-7; 7 positions agree with TRBD2. This CDR3 has 15 residues. V was clipped by 8 bases and J by 3 bases; unmatched bases: 16. CDR1 is GTSNPN, CDR2 SVGIG, per germline (reference sequence). The CDR3 sequence is CAGSPGGVDYYEQYF. The CDR3 nucleotides read TGTGCCGGGTCACCTGGGGGGGTGGACTACTACGAGCAGTACTTC.

The rearrangement uses TRBV30 and TRBJ1-1; D remains ambiguous. There are 11 residues in the CDR3. The V gene's germline CDR1 is GTSNPN and CDR2 SVGIG (reference sequence). V lost 5 bases and J lost 1, with 5 bases in between. The CDR3 nucleotides are TGTGCCTGGCAGAAGAACACTGAAGCTTTCTTT. Encoded protein: CAWQKNTEAFF.

V usage is TRBV28 and J usage is TRBJ1-4; D is undetermined. This CDR3 is built from 13 residues. V was shortened by 2 bases and J by 7 bases, with 8 bases between the two germline ends. CDR1 is MDHEN and CDR2 is SYDVKM in the germline V gene. CDR3 sequence reads: CASSLGQAEKLFF. CDR3 DNA: TGTGCCAGCAGTTTAGGGCAGGCTGAAAAACTGTTTTTT. Together with reference TRBV28 and TRBJ1-4, the CDR3 gives the full variable domain: DVKVTQSSRYLVKRTGEKVFLECVQDMDHENMFWYRQDPGLGLRLIYFSYDVKMKEKGDIPEGYSVSREKKERFSLILESASTNQTSMYLCASSLGQAEKLFFGSGTQLSVL.

The chain uses TRBV28 and TRBJ2-7; 15 nucleotides agree with TRBD2. Per germline, CDR1 MDHEN and CDR2 SYDVKM. This CDR3 has 16 residues. The V segment lost 3 bases and the J segment 6 bases; nucleotides outside the gene matches: 6. The CDR3 sequence: CASSLWTSGRAREQYF. The CDR3 DNA reads TGTGCCAGCAGTTTGTGGACTAGCGGGAGGGCCCGCGAGCAGTACTTC.

The chain's CDR3 is CAWSSGRQLFF. CDR3 nucleotide sequence: TGTGCCTGGAGTTCGGGGAGGCAACTGTTTTTT. The V and J genes are TRBV30 and TRBJ1-4; D uncertain. With 2 bases removed from V and 12 bases from J, the gap between germline ends came to 10 bases. Germline CDR1 reads GTSNPN; CDR2 reads SVGIG (reference sequence). The CDR3 has 11 amino acids.

The V call is TRBV3-1 (or the pseudogene TRBV3-2), the J call TRBJ2-2; D may be TRBD1 (6 bases). The CDR3 consists of 15 residues. Germline V gene data show CDR1 as LGHDT and CDR2 as YNNKEL (reference sequence). The V end was cut by 4 bases, the J end by 4 bases, with 13 bases between. Here the CDR3 DNA reads TGTGCCAGCAGCCTGCTACAGGGAGCCACCGGGGAGCTGTTTTTT. It yields the protein CASSLLQGATGELFF.

In its sample, this clone was seen a few times. J is TRBJ1-4 and V is TRBV9; the match to TRBD1 covers 11 bases. Germline V gives CDR1 SGDLS, CDR2 YYNGEE. J was trimmed by 7 bases and V by 4 bases; bases with no gene match: 3. CDR3 length: 14 amino acids. DNA for the CDR3: TGTGCCAGCAGCTGGACAGGGGGCAGTGAAAAACTGTTTTTT. Its translation is CASSWTGGSEKLFF.

The chain joins TRBV28 to TRBJ1-2; D is unclear. The length of the CDR3 is 13 residues. CDR1 MDHEN and CDR2 SYDVKM come from the germline V gene. The V end was cut by 5 bases, the J end by 9 bases, with 16 bases between. The CDR3 region is CASSPSWASSYTF. The CDR3 region has the DNA TGTGCCAGCAGTCCCTCGTGGGCAAGTAGCTACACCTTC.